Following are 6 T cell receptor beta chains from one sample sequenced in a study of T-cell reconstitution after alpha-beta-depleted transplantation in children (dated by TCRdb to the mid-2010s). The library was generated by PCR. The sample was run on an Illumina HiSeq 2500. Molecular barcoding was employed in the preparation of TCR libraries, with unique molecular identifiers being used to normalize TCRbeta repertoire quantification. TCRdb reran the public reads through fastp at Q25 and MiXCR, keeping productive beta chains. Each entry merges the rows of one CDR3 protein and shows their most common DNA and genes. Here the sample has a few hundred thousand distinct CDR3 sequences; approximately 9.8% occur a single time. Together, the top ten hold around 5% of the sample. The sequencing used PBMCs from the stem cell graft donor, collected from the stem cell graft. The receptors stem from a human donor who donated a stem cell graft to a child with SCID.

This clonotype has only a few counts. With a much larger clone just one base away, this may be a read error. The V call is TRBV2, the J call TRBJ1-2; 8 bases line up with TRBD1. This CDR3 is 13 amino acids long. CDR1 SNHLY and CDR2 FYNNEI come from the germline V gene. CDR3: CASSGTGIDGDTF. The CDR3 coding sequence is TGTGCCAGCAGTGGGACAGGGATCGATGGCGACACCTTC.

There are many counts of this clonotype. V and J are TRBV24-1 and TRBJ2-1; D perhaps matches TRBD2 (5 bases). Per the germline V gene, CDR1 is KGHDR and CDR2 is SFDVKD. The V end was cut by 1 base, the J end by 10 bases, with 10 bases between. The length of the CDR3 is 13 residues. The DNA for the CDR3 is TGTGCCACCAGTGATTTCTCGGAGGACGAGCAGTTCTTC. Translating it yields CATSDFSEDEQFF.

This clonotype was recorded many times. J is TRBJ1-4 and V is TRBV12-3 or TRBV12-4, with no clear D. The CDR3 has 13 residues. V shed 5 bases and J shed 5 bases, with 9 bases lying between them. CDR3 DNA: TGTGCCAGCAGTCCGATGGGCAATGAAAAACTGTTTTTT. Amino acid sequence: CASSPMGNEKLFF.

Ten or more counts support this clonotype. The DNA for the CDR3 is TGCGCCAGCAGCAACCGGGACAGCACAGATACGCAGTATTTT. Residues: CASSNRDSTDTQYF. This chain connects TRBV5-1 to TRBJ2-3, with D perhaps matching TRBD1 or TRBD2 (5 bases each). V lost 4 bases and J lost 0, with 9 bases in between. CDR1 is SGHRS and CDR2 is YFSETQ in the germline V gene. CDR3 length: 14 residues.

V usage is TRBV7-9 and J usage is TRBJ1-2; D is ambiguous. V lost 0 bases to trimming and J lost 7 bases, with 18 bases between them. CDR3 length: 16 residues. Germline V CDR1 and CDR2: SEHNR, FQNEAQ (reference sequence). The CDR3 sequence is CASSLAVRGRMSGYTF. CDR3 sequence (DNA): TGTGCCAGCAGCTTAGCGGTCCGGGGAAGAATGAGTGGCTACACCTTC.

This clonotype was counted at least ten times. This chain connects TRBV12-3 or TRBV12-4 to TRBJ1-2; D may be TRBD1 (6 bases). V dropped 6 bases and J dropped 2 bases, with 22 bases sitting between them. The CDR3 is made up of 17 amino acids. CDR3 sequence reads: CASSRRRGASPNYGYTF. CDR3 in DNA: TGTGCCAGCAGCCGGCGGAGGGGGGCATCTCCAAACTATGGCTACACCTTC.